This TCR beta chain was captured by sequencing in a study of CD8 T cell repertoires and HIV-1 epitope variants. Study details: Each of Twenty-five Gag and Nef epitope peptides stimulated a separate culture.

The method was immunoSEQ multiplex PCR; TCRdb's version includes in-frame clones alone and lacks a portion of them. The repertoire consists of a few thousand clones, with around three fifths occurring once and the leading ten covering approximately 40%. V was pared by 2 bases and J by 3 bases, with 9 bases between. This CDR3 region has 13 residues. Per the germline V gene, CDR1 is SGHDT and CDR2 is YYEEEE. As concerns this clone: The antigen is not known.

The gene calls are TRBV5-6 and TRBJ2-7; D remains ambiguous. The sample was cultured CD8+ T cells derived from PBMCs. The sequence derives from a male donor with HIV. The CDR3 loop is CASSFGPDYEQYF. In DNA form, the CDR3 reads TGTGCCAGCAGCTTTGGGCCTGACTACGAGCAGTACTTC.